The source of this TCR beta chain is a study of cytomegalovirus exposure and HLA in healthy donors. A remark on this clone: Its target is not known.

Notes on the study in general: According to the study, roughly 160 TCR beta chains were cytomegalovirus-associated.

The PCR contained 60 Vbeta and 13 Jbeta primers. TCRdb's copy holds only in-frame clones and misses some; the assay was immunoSEQ multiplex PCR. The sample carries roughly 150,000 clones, 80% recorded once. Germline V lookup: CDR1 MDHEN, CDR2 SYDVKM. The CDR3 consists of 16 residues. Trimming took 4 bases from V and 7 from J; bases not matched to a gene: 13. V gene TRBV28 combines with J gene TRBJ1-2; 9 bases are a match to TRBD1. This clonotype originated in a female donor in good health and CMV-seronegative. Material: PBMCs. This CDR3 is CASSSGTDRGLRGYTF. CDR3 bases: TGTGCCAGCAGTTCGGGAACGGACAGGGGATTGCGTGGCTACACCTTC.